This T cell receptor beta chain stems from a study of cytomegalovirus exposure and HLA in healthy donors. Points from the study as a whole: Several of the most significant clusters were apparently associated with common viral pathogens in a later analysis. There were reportedly fewer N-insertions in an Asian-associated ancestry cluster than the roughly 680-donor mean, in a later analysis. DRB1 showed the most TCR associations and HLA-C the fewest in a later analysis, as rates varied by HLA locus.

This clone was observed a few times. Its antigen is not identified. CDR1 MNHEY and CDR2 SVGAGI come from the germline V gene. V gave up 0 bases and J gave up 2 bases, with 11 bases separating them. This CDR3 region has 15 residues. Primers included in the PCR were 60 Vbeta and 13 Jbeta primers. The data were produced by immunoSEQ multiplex PCR, yet TCRdb's version contains in-frame clones alone and is incomplete. The sample has around 77,000 clones; roughly 74% are singletons. The TCR sequence derives from a middle-aged man in good health and CMV-seronegative. The sequencing sample was made of PBMCs. The chain couples TRBV6-5 to TRBJ2-7, with D possibly TRBD1 on 6 matching bases. The CDR3 bases are TGTGCCAGCAGTTACTCGGTACAGGGCGCCTACGAGCAGTACTTC. Its translation: CASSYSVQGAYEQYF.